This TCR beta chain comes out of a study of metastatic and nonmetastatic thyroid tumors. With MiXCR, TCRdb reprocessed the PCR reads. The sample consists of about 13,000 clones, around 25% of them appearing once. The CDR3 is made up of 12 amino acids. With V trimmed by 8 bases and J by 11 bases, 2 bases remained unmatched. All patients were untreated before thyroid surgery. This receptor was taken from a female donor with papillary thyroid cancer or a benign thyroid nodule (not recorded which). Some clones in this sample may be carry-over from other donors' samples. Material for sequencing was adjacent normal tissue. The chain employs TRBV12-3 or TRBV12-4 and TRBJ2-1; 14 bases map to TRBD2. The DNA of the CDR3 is TGTGCCAGCGGACTAGCGGGAGGAAAGCAGTTCTTC. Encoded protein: CASGLAGGKQFF.